The 25 T cell receptor beta chains listed next were all sequenced from one sample in a study of OX40 agonist ivuxolimab in advanced cancers. Some clones are missing from TCRdb's copy, which holds only in-frame ones; the method was immunoSEQ multiplex PCR. The data hold 30,000 to 35,000 clones, with 81% observed a single time. Sequenced here: CD4+ or CD8+ T cells sorted from blood, sampled in a trial of the OX40 agonist ivuxolimab. The receptors here all came from an adult with an advanced solid tumor such as melanoma, head and neck, liver or kidney cancer.

The chain has TRBV2 and TRBJ2-5, with TRBD1 identical over 7 bases. Germline V lookup: CDR1 SNHLY, CDR2 FYNNEI. V was clipped by 7 bases and J by 3 bases; unmatched bases: 8. The CDR3 is 14 amino acids. The CDR3 DNA follows: TGTGCCAGCACGTCGACAGGGTATGAAGAGACCCAGTACTTC. This codes for CASTSTGYEETQYF.

This rearrangement joins TRBV7-2 to TRBJ2-7; D is uncertain. Germline assignment: CDR1 SGHTA and CDR2 FQGNSA. The CDR3 spans 13 residues. V gave up 1 base and J gave up 3 bases, with 7 bases separating them. The CDR3 sequence: CASSLDQDYEQYF. In DNA, the CDR3 is TGTGCCAGCAGCTTAGATCAGGACTACGAGCAGTACTTC.

The sample holds one count of this clone. The V gene is TRBV30, the J gene TRBJ1-5, with 8 positions matching TRBD1. The CDR3 totals 15 residues. Per the germline V gene, CDR1 is GTSNPN and CDR2 is SVGIG (reference sequence). The J segment lost 5 bases and the V segment lost 2 bases, leaving 8 bases of the junction unmatched. CDR3 nucleotide sequence: TGTGCCTGGAGTTTAGGACAGGGAGTTTATCAGCCCCAGCATTTT. Amino acids: CAWSLGQGVYQPQHF.

The CDR3 coding sequence is TGTGCCAGTACCAGACAGATTAATCAGCCCCAGCATTTT. It specifies CASTRQINQPQHF. The chain combines TRBV19 with TRBJ1-5; the D gene is possibly TRBD1 (5 bases). The germline CDR1 and CDR2 sequences are LNHDA and SQIVND (reference sequence). The CDR3 length is 13 residues. Trimming removed 7 bases at V and 4 bases at J, with 11 bases between.

This clone was counted between two and nine times. V gene TRBV2 combines with J gene TRBJ1-2, with 7 bases identical to TRBD1. Trimming removed 4 bases from V and 4 bases from J; junction bases left unmatched: 3. This CDR3 region has 13 residues. Per the germline V gene, CDR1 is SNHLY and CDR2 is FYNNEI. CDR3 sequence reads: CASSGQGSYGYTF. The CDR3 DNA sequence: TGTGCCAGCAGTGGACAGGGCAGCTATGGCTACACCTTC.

This chain joins TRBV7-2 and TRBJ2-5; TRBD2 matches 8 bases. The CDR3 length is 15 residues. The V and J ends lost 5 bases and 4 bases, in that order; junction bases with no gene match: 9. Germline CDR1 is SGHTA and CDR2 is FQGNSA. This chain's CDR3 is CASSPSGGRTETQYF. The CDR3 DNA reads as TGTGCCAGCAGCCCGTCGGGGGGGCGCACAGAGACCCAGTACTTC. The full variable domain, in which reference TRBV7-2 and TRBJ2-5 provide the parts outside the CDR3, is GAGVSQSPSNKVTEKGKDVELRCDPISGHTALYWYRQSLGQGLEFLIYFQGNSAPDKSGLPSDRFSAERTGGSVSTLTIQRTQQEDSAVYLCASSPSGGRTETQYFGPGTRLLVL.

The rearrangement uses TRBV6-5 and TRBJ2-2; D not certain. Germline V gene lookup returns CDR1 MNHEY and CDR2 SVGAGI. CDR3 length: 13 amino acids. Trimming removed 6 bases from V and 5 bases from J, with 10 bases in between. The CDR3 coding sequence is TGTGCCAGCAGCCCCCGAGGTACCGGGGAGCTGTTTTTT. Translated: CASSPRGTGELFF.

The chain links TRBV7-2 to TRBJ1-4; perhaps TRBD1 as D (5 bases). Germline loops: CDR1 SGHTA, CDR2 FQGNSA. V gave up 1 base and J gave up 11 bases, with 17 bases separating them. The CDR3 has 15 amino acids. The chain's CDR3 is CASSLEAQGAGKLFF. The CDR3 nucleotides read TGTGCCAGCAGCTTAGAAGCCCAGGGCGCGGGGAAACTGTTTTTT. The whole variable domain, remainder taken from reference TRBV7-2 and TRBJ1-4, is GAGVSQSPSNKVTEKGKDVELRCDPISGHTALYWYRQSLGQGLEFLIYFQGNSAPDKSGLPSDRFSAERTGGSVSTLTIQRTQQEDSAVYLCASSLEAQGAGKLFFGSGTQLSVL.

The V call is TRBV2, the J call TRBJ1-4, with D maybe TRBD1 (6 bases). Trimming shortened V by 1 base and J by 5 bases, and 8 bases separated the two germline ends. Germline lookup yields CDR1 SNHLY and CDR2 FYNNEI. This CDR3 is built from 14 residues. CDR3 sequence (DNA): TGTGCCAGCAGTGAAGGCCAGGGGAATGAAAAACTGTTTTTT. It encodes CASSEGQGNEKLFF.

The V call is TRBV5-1, the J call TRBJ2-5; 9 nucleotides align to TRBD1. The germline V gene encodes CDR1 SGHRS and CDR2 YFSETQ. V shed 4 bases, J shed 5 bases, and the junction held 6 bases outside the gene matches. This CDR3 has 14 amino acids. The CDR3 region is CASSGTGGEETQYF. In DNA form, the CDR3 reads TGCGCCAGCAGCGGAACAGGGGGCGAGGAGACCCAGTACTTC.

This sequence joins TRBV5-8 and TRBJ2-2, with 9 bases fitting TRBD2. This CDR3 has 16 amino acids. The V gene's germline CDR1 is SGHTS and CDR2 YDEGEE. Trimming at V came to 2 bases and at J to 2 bases, leaving 4 bases not matched to a gene. The CDR3 DNA sequence: TGTGCCAGCAGCTTATGGGGACTAGCTAACACCGGGGAGCTGTTTTTT. It is translated as CASSLWGLANTGELFF.

The chain links TRBV5-1 to TRBJ2-1; D is unclear. CDR3 length equals 14 residues. V shed 0 bases and J shed 4 bases, with 8 bases lying between them. The germline V gene encodes CDR1 SGHRS and CDR2 YFSETQ. The CDR3: CASSLVAGYNEQFF. The CDR3 DNA reads as TGCGCCAGCAGCTTGGTGGCCGGGTACAATGAGCAGTTCTTC.

The genes are TRBV14 and TRBJ1-4, with 8 bases identical to TRBD1. CDR3 length equals 16 residues. Germline values: CDR1 SGHDN, CDR2 FVKESK. The V gene end was trimmed by 5 bases and the J gene end by 7 bases; junction bases not matched to a gene: 12. The CDR3 nucleotides are TGTGCCAGCAGCGAATTCCAGGGGGCTGTGGGTGAAAAACTGTTTTTT. As protein: CASSEFQGAVGEKLFF. Variable domain in full (rest from reference TRBV14 and TRBJ1-4): EAGVTQFPSHSVIEKGQTVTLRCDPISGHDNLYWYRRVMGKEIKFLLHFVKESKQDESGMPNNRFLAERTGGTYSTLKVQPAELEDSGVYFCASSEFQGAVGEKLFFGSGTQLSVL.

This clone has just a few counts. V and J are TRBV19 and TRBJ2-7; D possibly corresponds to TRBD1 (8 bases). V lost 2 bases to trimming and J lost 3 bases, with 17 bases between them. Germline assignment: CDR1 LNHDA and CDR2 SQIVND (reference sequence). The CDR3 has 16 residues. The CDR3 loop is CASSIRATGGDYEQYF. The CDR3 DNA follows: TGTGCCAGTAGTATAAGGGCAACAGGGGGGGACTACGAGCAGTACTTC.

The J gene is TRBJ2-5, the V gene TRBV19; 10 bases line up with TRBD1. The V gene end was trimmed by 5 bases and the J gene end by 5 bases; junction bases not matched to a gene: 5. This CDR3 is built from 14 residues. Germline CDR1 and CDR2: LNHDA and SQIVND (reference sequence). CDR3 DNA sequence: TGTGCCAGTAGTGCTCGACAGGGGGCCGAGACCCAGTACTTC. Protein product: CASSARQGAETQYF.

This clone appeared a single time. This chain connects TRBV19 to TRBJ1-2, with D uncertain. Germline V CDR1 and CDR2: LNHDA, SQIVND (reference sequence). V lost 7 bases to trimming and J lost 5 bases, with 20 bases between them. CDR3 size: 15 residues. The CDR3 protein is CASTMVGSYRYGYTF. In DNA, the CDR3 is TGTGCCAGTACCATGGTAGGGAGTTATCGATATGGCTACACCTTC. The whole variable domain, remainder taken from reference TRBV19 and TRBJ1-2, is DGGITQSPKYLFRKEGQNVTLSCEQNLNHDAMYWYRQDPGQGLRLIYYSQIVNDFQKGDIAEGYSVSREKKESFPLTVTSAQKNPTAFYLCASTMVGSYRYGYTFGSGTRLTVV.

The chain is built from TRBV4-2 and TRBJ2-3; the D gene could be TRBD1 or TRBD2 (6 bases each). V dropped 0 bases and J dropped 4 bases, with 14 bases sitting between them. This CDR3 has 16 amino acids. Per the germline V gene, CDR1 is LGHNA and CDR2 is YNFKEQ. CDR3 amino acids: CASSQDGVGGADTQYF. The CDR3 nucleotides read TGTGCCAGCAGCCAAGATGGTGTGGGGGGCGCAGATACGCAGTATTTT.

This clone is a singleton in its sample. The V call is TRBV15, the J call TRBJ2-7; D remains ambiguous. Germline V gene lookup returns CDR1 LNHNV and CDR2 YYDKDF (reference sequence). CDR3 size: 14 residues. Trimming stripped 0 bases from V and 2 bases from J, with 8 bases between. The CDR3 loop reads CATSRDSQPYEQYF. In nucleotides, the CDR3 is TGTGCCACCAGCAGAGACAGTCAACCCTACGAGCAGTACTTC.

Points on this clone: Distinct nucleotide sequences in the sample also encode this CDR3. This chain joins TRBV7-2 and TRBJ2-2; D gene ambiguous. Trimming stripped 6 bases from V and 4 bases from J, with 3 bases between. The germline CDR1 and CDR2 sequences are SGHTA and FQGNSA. The CDR3 loop spans 11 amino acids. The CDR3 nucleotides read TGTGCCAGCAGTCCCACCGGGGAGCTGTTTTTT. Its protein product is CASSPTGELFF.

The J gene is TRBJ2-5, the V gene TRBV5-4; 8 bases are a match to TRBD1. V was clipped by 3 bases and J by 2 bases; unmatched bases: 0. Per germline, CDR1 SGHNT and CDR2 YYREEE (reference sequence). The CDR3 totals 13 residues. In nucleotides, the CDR3 is TGTGCCAGCAGCTGGGACAGGCAAGAGACCCAGTACTTC. It yields the protein CASSWDRQETQYF.

This rearrangement joins TRBV11-2 to TRBJ2-1; D unclear. The germline V gene has CDR1 SGHAT and CDR2 FQNNGV. Trimming shortened V by 2 bases and J by 0 bases, and 11 bases separated the two germline ends. The CDR3 extends over 16 amino acids. The CDR3 nucleotides read TGTGCCAGCAGCTTACTCGCCCGTAGCTCCTACAATGAGCAGTTCTTC. Its translation: CASSLLARSSYNEQFF.

This clone was observed a handful of times. The chain combines TRBV15 with TRBJ1-2; 8 bases fit TRBD1. The CDR3 sequence is 14 residues long. After removal of 0 bases from V and 4 bases from J, the junction contained 1 base not matched to a gene. In germline, CDR1 is LNHNV, CDR2 YYDKDF (reference sequence). CDR3 DNA: TGTGCCACCAGCAGAGAGGGGACAGGCTATGGCTACACCTTC. Protein product: CATSREGTGYGYTF.

This clone is medium-sized in the sample. The CDR3 DNA sequence: TGTGCCAGCAGCGTCGTGGCGGGACAGGGTTATGGCTACACCTTC. As protein: CASSVVAGQGYGYTF. The chain joins TRBV5-5 to TRBJ1-2, with TRBD1 matching over 9 bases. CDR3 length: 15 residues. The V gene end was trimmed by 4 bases and the J gene end by 5 bases; junction bases not matched to a gene: 9. Looked up from germline, CDR1 is SGHKS and CDR2 is YYEKEE (reference sequence).

The rearrangement links TRBV5-1 to TRBJ2-5; TRBD1 aligns across 8 bases. Trimming cost V 4 bases and J 5 bases; bases outside gene matches: 7. The germline V gene encodes CDR1 SGHRS and CDR2 YFSETQ. The CDR3 length is 14 residues. CDR3 protein: CASSTNRQGETQYF. Here the CDR3 DNA reads TGCGCCAGCAGCACAAACCGACAGGGGGAGACCCAGTACTTC.

This rearrangement joins TRBV14 to TRBJ2-7; TRBD2 agrees at 9 bases. Germline CDR1 is SGHDN and CDR2 is FVKESK. The CDR3 is 14 amino acids. The V segment lost 4 bases and the J segment 6 bases; nucleotides outside the gene matches: 7. The CDR3 loop is CASSPSGGTGEQYF. The CDR3 region has the DNA TGTGCCAGCAGCCCCAGCGGGGGGACGGGCGAGCAGTACTTC.